These 20 T cell receptor beta chains share one sample of origin, sequenced in a study of T cell repertoires in cytomegalovirus infection. MiXCR was run by TCRdb on the reads, yielding one entry per CDR3 protein. Of fewer than 350,000 distinct CDR3 sequences in the sample, around 9.5% are singletons; the top ten hold over 3.5%. The sequencing input was PBMCs. Source of these receptors: a human donor in good health (CMV status not recorded). Some clones in this sample may be carry-over from other donors' samples.

This clonotype has only a few counts. The rearrangement links TRBV7-2 to TRBJ2-7; D possibly matches TRBD1 or TRBD2 (5 bases each). The germline V gene encodes CDR1 SGHTA and CDR2 FQGNSA. The CDR3 is 13 amino acids. V was pared by 8 bases and J by 3 bases, with 14 bases between. The CDR3: CASLRDDSYEQYF. The DNA for the CDR3 is TGTGCCAGCCTCCGGGATGACAGCTACGAGCAGTACTTC.

This clonotype has a count of ten or more. The V call is TRBV7-2, the J call TRBJ2-7, with D tentatively TRBD2 (7 bases). The CDR3 is 16 residues long. Trimming took 5 bases from V and 0 from J, leaving 17 bases between them. The germline CDR1 and CDR2 sequences are SGHTA and FQGNSA. Here the CDR3 DNA reads TGTGCCAGCAGCCCGGACGCGGGGGACACCTCCTACGAGCAGTACTTC. Translated: CASSPDAGDTSYEQYF.

This clonotype was picked up many times. This sequence joins TRBV2 and TRBJ2-2, with D perhaps given as TRBD1 or TRBD2 (5 bases each). The V end lost 6 bases, the J end lost 5 bases, and 13 bases lay between the germline ends. The CDR3 runs to 14 residues. Per the germline V gene, CDR1 is SNHLY and CDR2 is FYNNEI. CDR3 protein: CASRRGPLTGELFF. For the CDR3, the DNA is TGTGCCAGCAGAAGGGGACCCCTTACCGGGGAGCTGTTTTTT. Full variable domain (missing parts from reference TRBV2 and TRBJ2-2): EPEVTQTPSHQVTQMGQEVILRCVPISNHLYFYWYRQILGQKVEFLVSFYNNEISEKSEIFDDQFSVERPDGSNFTLKIRSTKLEDSAMYFCASRRGPLTGELFFGEGSRLTVL.

This clonotype was seen at least ten times. The chain employs TRBV7-2 and TRBJ2-1; TRBD2 matches 14 bases. Germline-derived CDR1 and CDR2 are SGHTA and FQGNSA. The CDR3 sequence is 21 residues long. Losses at the gene ends were 2 bases for V and 1 base for J; bases not matched to a gene: 13. CDR3 in amino acids: CASSLPVGTSGSFGSYNEQFF. CDR3 bases: TGTGCCAGCAGCTTACCGGTTGGGACTAGCGGGAGTTTTGGGTCCTACAATGAGCAGTTCTTC.

This clonotype was seen a few times. The rearrangement uses TRBV11-3 and TRBJ2-1; 11 bases are a match to TRBD2. From germline, CDR1 is SGHNT and CDR2 YENEEA. V dropped 6 bases and J dropped 10; count of bases not matched to a gene: 14. The CDR3 runs to 16 residues. The CDR3 DNA reads TGTGCCAGCAGTCCGGGGGAACTAGCGGGAGTTGAGGAGCAGTTCTTC. Translating gives CASSPGELAGVEEQFF.

This chain uses TRBV29-1 with TRBJ2-5, with TRBD2 matching over 9 bases. Germline CDR1 reads SQVTM; CDR2 reads ANQGSEA. V trimming: 6 bases; J trimming: 4 bases; junction bases outside the gene matches: 3. This CDR3 comprises 12 residues. The CDR3 sequence is CSVSSGRETQYF. CDR3 in DNA: TGCAGCGTGAGTAGCGGGAGAGAGACCCAGTACTTC.

This clonotype was counted between two and nine times. The rearrangement joins TRBV7-6 to TRBJ2-6; tentative D call: TRBD1 (5 bases). The CDR3 runs to 18 residues. Germline V gene sequence: CDR1 SGHVS, CDR2 FNYEAQ. Trimming cost V 5 bases and J 0 bases, with 17 bases left between them. The chain's CDR3 is CASSLQGVLISGANVLTF. The CDR3 nucleotides read TGTGCCAGCAGCCTTCAGGGTGTTTTGATCTCTGGGGCCAACGTCCTGACTTTC.

The chain links TRBV6-1 to TRBJ2-7; no definite D call. Germline CDR1 is MNHNS and CDR2 is SASEGT. V was cut by 5 bases and J by 7 bases, with 24 bases left in between. The CDR3 has 16 residues. CDR3 amino acids: CASSYPGTRSQWEQYF. For the CDR3, the DNA is TGTGCCAGCAGTTACCCCGGAACGAGAAGCCAATGGGAGCAGTACTTC.

This clonotype appeared many times. The V and J genes are TRBV7-2 and TRBJ1-2, with D tentatively TRBD1 (5 bases). Germline CDR1 and CDR2: SGHTA and FQGNSA. The CDR3 extends over 15 amino acids. V lost 1 base and J 5 bases, leaving 14 bases between the germline ends. CDR3 region: CASSLDILGGYGYTF. The CDR3 nucleotides read TGTGCCAGCAGCTTAGATATTTTGGGGGGGTATGGCTACACCTTC.

The V gene is TRBV7-2, the J gene TRBJ2-5; D not resolved. This CDR3 region has 15 residues. The V end was cut by 4 bases, the J end by 2 bases, with 14 bases between. The germline V gene encodes CDR1 SGHTA and CDR2 FQGNSA. The chain's CDR3 is CASSSYWGTQETQYF. CDR3 bases: TGTGCCAGCAGCTCGTATTGGGGAACACAAGAGACCCAGTACTTC.

This clonotype was detected many times. This chain joins TRBV7-2 and TRBJ2-2; TRBD1 matches 7 bases. The ends lost 3 bases at V and 7 bases at J; junction bases unmatched: 2. Germline V gene lookup returns CDR1 SGHTA and CDR2 FQGNSA. This CDR3 has 13 amino acids. CDR3 residues: CASSLTGIGELFF. CDR3 in DNA: TGTGCCAGCAGCTTGACAGGGATCGGGGAGCTGTTTTTT.

In this sample, this clonotype turned up many times. The chain carries TRBV7-2 and TRBJ2-5, with D tentatively TRBD1 (6 bases). V lost 1 base and J lost 7, with 16 bases in between. The CDR3 is 15 amino acids. CDR1 and CDR2 from the germline V gene are SGHTA and FQGNSA. CDR3 nucleotides: TGTGCCAGCAGCTTAGATCAGGGGATCGGCGCGACCCAGTACTTC. This gives the protein CASSLDQGIGATQYF.

This clonotype was counted a few times. This sequence joins TRBV6-5 and TRBJ1-4; a weak D match, TRBD1 (6 bases). V was trimmed by 2 bases and J by 4 bases, leaving 14 bases between them. Germline loops: CDR1 MNHEY, CDR2 SVGAGI. The CDR3 consists of 16 residues. The CDR3: CASSYNGQIDNEKLFF. CDR3 nucleotide sequence: TGTGCCAGCAGTTACAACGGACAGATAGATAATGAAAAACTGTTTTTT.

This clonotype was seen repeatedly, ten times or more. An end of the junction differs from the germline gene, which may be a read error. The rearrangement joins TRBV4-2 to TRBJ2-5; 12 bases line up with TRBD2. The CDR3 runs to 14 residues. The germline V gene has CDR1 LGHNA and CDR2 YNFKEQ. This CDR3 reads CASSRTGLAGPSNF. CDR3 nucleotide sequence: TGTGCCAGCAGCCGGACCGGACTAGCGGGGCCGTCGAACTTC.

For this clonotype: This may be a read error, as it is one base from a much larger clone. This chain connects TRBV7-2 to TRBJ2-1; D gene ambiguous. The CDR3 covers 13 residues. V lost 4 bases and J lost 9, with 13 bases in between. CDR1 and CDR2 (germline): SGHTA, FQGNSA. The CDR3 loop is CASSSRPVSEQFF. CDR3 DNA: TGTGCCAGCAGCTCCCGTCCCGTCAGTGAGCAGTTCTTC.

This clonotype was observed at least ten times. This chain's CDR3 is CSAREGQGRSYTEAFF. In DNA form, the CDR3 reads TGCAGTGCTAGAGAAGGTCAGGGGAGATCGTACACTGAAGCTTTCTTT. The chain combines TRBV20-1 with TRBJ1-1; D may be TRBD1 (6 bases). Germline V CDR1 and CDR2: DFQATT, SNEGSKA (reference sequence). This CDR3 is 16 amino acids long. With 0 bases removed from V and 3 bases from J, the gap between germline ends came to 17 bases.

Ten or more counts support this clonotype. The chain links TRBV29-1 to TRBJ1-1; D unresolved. The CDR3 extends over 10 amino acids. Germline CDR1 is SQVTM and CDR2 is ANQGSEA. Trimming took 7 bases from V and 1 from J, leaving 4 bases between them. This CDR3 is CSARNTEAFF. Here the CDR3 DNA reads TGCAGCGCCAGGAACACTGAAGCTTTCTTT. Variable domain in full (rest from reference TRBV29-1 and TRBJ1-1): SAVISQKPSRDICQRGTSLTIQCQVDSQVTMMFWYRQQPGQSLTLIATANQGSEATYESGFVIDKFPISRPNLTFSTLTVSNMSPEDSSIYLCSARNTEAFFGQGTRLTVV.

This clonotype was seen repeatedly, ten times or more. This chain uses TRBV10-3 with TRBJ1-2, with D uncertain. CDR1 and CDR2 from the germline V gene are ENHRY and SYGVKD. The CDR3 has 12 residues. V dropped 7 bases and J dropped 7 bases, with 13 bases sitting between them. The CDR3 is CAIMNTPSGYTF. DNA of the CDR3: TGTGCCATCATGAACACTCCTTCTGGCTACACCTTC.

Concerning this clonotype itself: A single base separates this from a much larger clone, so it may be a read error. The rearrangement links TRBV5-1 to TRBJ1-1; TRBD1 might be the D (6 bases). The length of the CDR3 is 14 residues. With 2 bases removed from V and 9 bases from J, the gap between germline ends came to 17 bases. Germline lookup yields CDR1 SGHRS and CDR2 YFSETQ. CDR3 region: CASSFGQGFAQAFF. The DNA for the CDR3 is TGCGCCAGCAGCTTCGGCCAGGGGTTCGCTCAAGCTTTCTTT.

Only a few counts were recorded for this clonotype. This chain joins TRBV2 and TRBJ2-3; tentatively, D is TRBD1 or TRBD2 (6 bases each). V shed 8 bases and J shed 0 bases, with 15 bases lying between them. The germline V gene has CDR1 SNHLY and CDR2 FYNNEI. The CDR3 is 15 amino acids. The CDR3 spells CASWGARDSTDTQYF. The DNA for the CDR3 is TGTGCCAGCTGGGGGGCTCGGGACAGCACAGATACGCAGTATTTT. Filled out from reference TRBV2 and TRBJ2-3, the complete variable domain reads EPEVTQTPSHQVTQMGQEVILRCVPISNHLYFYWYRQILGQKVEFLVSFYNNEISEKSEIFDDQFSVERPDGSNFTLKIRSTKLEDSAMYFCASWGARDSTDTQYFGPGTRLTVL.